The 32 T cell receptor beta chains listed next were all sequenced from one sample in a study of cytomegalovirus exposure and HLA in healthy donors. Researchers ran the PCR with 60 Vbeta and 13 Jbeta primers. TCRdb's table, derived via immunoSEQ multiplex PCR, lists solely in-frame clones and lacks some. This sample yields roughly 160,000 clones, of which around 85% are seen a single time; 4.3% belongs to the top ten. The specimen sequenced was PBMCs. Receptors originate from a man in his forties or fifties in good health and CMV-seronegative.

The chain is built from TRBV6-1 and TRBJ1-5, with D maybe TRBD1 (5 bases). Trimming cost V 6 bases and J 5 bases, with 11 bases left between them. The CDR3 totals 13 residues. CDR1 is MNHNS and CDR2 is SASEGT in the germline V gene. The CDR3 DNA reads TGTGCCAGCAGGGAGAGCAGGGATCAGCCCCAGCATTTT. Amino acids: CASRESRDQPQHF.

V and J are TRBV19 and TRBJ2-5; 10 nucleotides match TRBD2. CDR3 length equals 15 residues. Germline CDR1 is LNHDA and CDR2 is SQIVND (reference sequence). V dropped 1 base and J dropped 4; count of bases not matched to a gene: 3. Written as DNA, the CDR3 is TGTGCCAGTAGTATAGCGCCTAGCGGGGGAGAGACCCAGTACTTC. Its protein is CASSIAPSGGETQYF. Based on the CDR3 plus reference TRBV19 and TRBJ2-5, the full variable domain is DGGITQSPKYLFRKEGQNVTLSCEQNLNHDAMYWYRQDPGQGLRLIYYSQIVNDFQKGDIAEGYSVSREKKESFPLTVTSAQKNPTAFYLCASSIAPSGGETQYFGPGTRLLVL.

The CDR3 spells CASSPGLAVLEQYF. In nucleotides, the CDR3 is TGTGCCAGCAGCCCGGGACTAGCGGTGTTAGAGCAGTACTTC. This chain joins TRBV6-6 and TRBJ2-7, with 11 bases that match TRBD2. Germline V gene sequence: CDR1 MNHNY, CDR2 SVGAGI (reference sequence). V gave up 6 bases and J gave up 7 bases; unmatched junction bases: 8. The CDR3 loop spans 14 amino acids.

This rearrangement joins TRBV29-1 to TRBJ2-7; 9 nucleotides match TRBD2. This CDR3 region has 14 residues. Germline CDR1 reads SQVTM; CDR2 reads ANQGSEA. With 4 bases clipped from V and 0 bases from J, the junction kept 4 bases outside the gene matches. This chain's CDR3 is CSVVSSGSSYEQYF. CDR3 coding DNA: TGCAGCGTTGTGAGTAGCGGGAGCTCCTACGAGCAGTACTTC.

This rearrangement joins TRBV19 to TRBJ2-2; TRBD1 matches at 8 bases. The CDR3 runs to 15 residues. V lost 9 bases, J lost 3 bases, and 9 bases stayed unmatched. Germline loops: CDR1 LNHDA, CDR2 SQIVND (reference sequence). This CDR3 reads CARLFRDRHTGELFF. The CDR3 nucleotides read TGTGCCAGACTCTTCCGGGACAGGCACACCGGGGAGCTGTTTTTT.

This chain joins TRBV18 and TRBJ2-7, with D maybe TRBD2 (6 bases). Germline V lookup: CDR1 KGHSH, CDR2 LQKENI. V was clipped by 2 bases and J by 6 bases, with 11 bases between them. There are 13 residues in the CDR3. CDR3 DNA: TGTGCCAGCTCACCATTCGGGGGAGCCGAGCAGTACTTC. This encodes CASSPFGGAEQYF.

This clone was seen a handful of times. J is TRBJ2-3 and V is TRBV6-5; TRBD2 aligns across 10 bases. Germline lookup yields CDR1 MNHEY and CDR2 SVGAGI. This CDR3 comprises 12 residues. Losses at the gene ends were 6 bases for V and 9 bases for J; bases not matched to a gene: 3. The CDR3 DNA sequence: TGTGCCAGCAGCCAGGGACTAGCGACGCAGTATTTT. It is translated as CASSQGLATQYF.

The V and J genes are TRBV10-3 and TRBJ2-7, with a tentative D call TRBD2 (6 bases). The CDR3 contains 13 residues. Germline CDR1 and CDR2: ENHRY and SYGVKD. V was pared by 0 bases and J by 6 bases, with 9 bases between. CDR3 sequence: CAISESGGLEQYF. CDR3 coding DNA: TGTGCCATCAGTGAGTCGGGGGGACTCGAGCAGTACTTC.

J is TRBJ2-2 and V is TRBV10-1; D not certain. Trimming left V 4 bases short and J 4 bases short, with 13 bases between. The germline V gene encodes CDR1 WNHNN and CDR2 SYGVQD (reference sequence). CDR3 length: 15 amino acids. The DNA for the CDR3 is TGCGCCAGCAGTGTGTCTGCCTTCGGCACCGGGGAGCTGTTTTTT. The encoded protein is CASSVSAFGTGELFF.

V usage is TRBV14 and J usage is TRBJ1-3; possibly TRBD1 for D (6 bases). V lost 3 bases to trimming and J lost 1 base, with 10 bases between them. Germline V gene data show CDR1 as SGHDN and CDR2 as FVKESK. The CDR3 spans 15 residues. The CDR3 bases are TGTGCCAGCAGCCAGTACAGGGTATCTGGAAACACCATATATTTT. Amino acid sequence: CASSQYRVSGNTIYF.

The rearrangement links TRBV5-8 to TRBJ1-1; 8 bases align to TRBD1. With V trimmed by 1 base and J by 6 bases, 8 bases remained unmatched. The germline gives CDR1 SGHTS, CDR2 YDEGEE. The CDR3 loop spans 15 amino acids. The CDR3 spells CASSLLNRGVPEAFF. DNA of the CDR3: TGTGCCAGCAGCTTGTTAAACAGGGGGGTCCCTGAAGCTTTCTTT. The variable domain in full, with the rest retrieved from reference TRBV5-8 and TRBJ1-1, is EAGVTQSPTHLIKTRGQQATLRCSPISGHTSVYWYQQALGLGLQFLLWYDEGEERNRGNFPPRFSGRQFPNYSSELNVNALELEDSALYLCASSLLNRGVPEAFFGQGTRLTVV.

The chain is built from TRBV29-1 and TRBJ1-2, with D unresolved. The CDR3 contains 9 residues. Trimming cost V 7 bases and J 8 bases, with 8 bases left between them. Germline V gene lookup returns CDR1 SQVTM and CDR2 ANQGSEA. The CDR3 coding sequence is TGCAGCGCCTTTCCCGGCTACACCTTC. Encoded protein: CSAFPGYTF.

This clone has only one observation. V is TRBV4-2 and J is TRBJ1-3; D remains ambiguous. The V gene lost 3 bases and the J gene lost 3 bases, with 9 bases spanning the gap. This CDR3 has 14 residues. The germline CDR1 and CDR2 sequences are LGHNA and YNFKEQ. In DNA form, the CDR3 reads TGTGCCAGCAGCCATGGCCAGGATGGAAACACCATATATTTT. This gives the protein CASSHGQDGNTIYF.

The J gene is TRBJ1-6, the V gene TRBV19, with D unresolved. Between the trimmed V and J ends, which lost 6 bases and 8 bases, there was a span of 11 bases. The CDR3 is 13 residues long. The V gene's germline CDR1 is LNHDA and CDR2 SQIVND (reference sequence). The CDR3 bases are TGTGCCAGTAGACTTCACGGGGATTCACCCCTCCACTTT. It translates to CASRLHGDSPLHF.

This chain's CDR3 is CASSDPTLGGAYNEQFF. DNA of the CDR3: TGTGCCAGCAGCGATCCGACCCTCGGGGGGGCCTACAATGAGCAGTTCTTC. The V call is TRBV9, the J call TRBJ2-1; 8 nucleotides agree with TRBD2. Germline V gene lookup returns CDR1 SGDLS and CDR2 YYNGEE. V gave up 3 bases and J gave up 2 bases; unmatched junction bases: 10. The CDR3 runs to 17 residues.

This clone turned up a few times. The chain joins TRBV5-6 to TRBJ2-1; D perhaps matches TRBD2 (6 bases). V dropped 1 base and J dropped 7 bases, with 18 bases sitting between them. CDR1 is SGHDT and CDR2 is YYEEEE in the germline V gene. The CDR3 runs to 16 residues. CDR3 sequence (DNA): TGTGCCAGCAGCTTGAGTCTCGGGGGTTCGTCGAATGAGCAGTTCTTC. As protein: CASSLSLGGSSNEQFF.

The V and J genes are TRBV10-3 and TRBJ2-5; D gene ambiguous. Germline CDR1 ENHRY, CDR2 SYGVKD. The germline V and J ends were trimmed by 0 bases and 4 bases, with 15 bases remaining between them. The CDR3 covers 16 residues. The CDR3 loop is CAISESGVSRLETQYF. The CDR3 coding sequence is TGTGCCATCAGTGAGTCGGGCGTCTCCCGCTTAGAGACCCAGTACTTC.

The CDR3 DNA follows: TGTGCCAGTAGTATAGAAGGAGGGGTCACTGAAGCTTTCTTT. Protein: CASSIEGGVTEAFF. The chain joins TRBV19 to TRBJ1-1; TRBD1 is a possible D gene (5 bases). CDR3 length: 14 amino acids. Germline lookup yields CDR1 LNHDA and CDR2 SQIVND (reference sequence). V shed 0 bases and J shed 4 bases, with 9 bases lying between them.

This chain joins TRBV6-5 and TRBJ2-2; D is possibly TRBD2 (5 bases). Trimming took 4 bases from V and 7 from J, leaving 7 bases between them. The CDR3 contains 12 residues. CDR1 is MNHEY and CDR2 is SVGAGI in the germline V gene. DNA of the CDR3: TGTGCCAGCAGTTTTGAGGGCGGGGAGCTGTTTTTT. Its protein product is CASSFEGGELFF.

The rearrangement joins TRBV9 to TRBJ1-2, with a possible D match to TRBD1 (5 bases). The CDR3 covers 13 residues. CDR1 SGDLS and CDR2 YYNGEE come from the germline V gene. V was trimmed by 0 bases and J by 7 bases, leaving 10 bases between them. Written as DNA, the CDR3 is TGTGCCAGCAGCGTAGAAGGGGTGGGTGGCTACACCTTC. Its translation: CASSVEGVGGYTF.

The chain uses TRBV7-9 and TRBJ1-4; D might be TRBD1 (5 bases). V was clipped by 5 bases and J by 8 bases, with 18 bases between them. Germline V gives CDR1 SEHNR, CDR2 FQNEAQ (reference sequence). The CDR3 runs to 15 residues. In nucleotides, the CDR3 is TGTGCCAGCAGCCCGATGACAGCGCCGGAAGAAAAACTGTTTTTT. Translating gives CASSPMTAPEEKLFF.

This chain links TRBV5-1 with TRBJ2-5; 9 bases fit TRBD2. Germline V gives CDR1 SGHRS, CDR2 YFSETQ. Unmatched junction bases numbered 4, after V lost 3 bases and J lost 1 base. The CDR3 contains 15 residues. As DNA, the CDR3 is TGCGCCAGCAGCTCTGCGGGGGGGGCCCAAGAGACCCAGTACTTC. It is translated as CASSSAGGAQETQYF.

The rearrangement uses TRBV4-1 and TRBJ2-3; the D gene is possibly TRBD2 (7 bases). Germline CDR1 is MGHRA and CDR2 is YSYEKL. This CDR3 comprises 13 residues. V dropped 8 bases and J dropped 2 bases, with 11 bases sitting between them. CDR3 sequence: CASSGGATDTQYF. The CDR3 region has the DNA TGCGCCAGCTCTGGGGGGGCCACAGATACGCAGTATTTT.

This clone was picked up a small number of times. The rearrangement uses TRBV2 and TRBJ1-1; tentative D call: TRBD1 (6 bases). Trimming stripped 4 bases from V and 4 bases from J, with 7 bases between. The germline V gene has CDR1 SNHLY and CDR2 FYNNEI. This CDR3 has 12 amino acids. The CDR3 DNA follows: TGTGCCAGCAGTGGAGGGGGCACTGAAGCTTTCTTT. Translation gives CASSGGGTEAFF.

This clone was recorded only once. The chain couples TRBV2 to TRBJ1-2, with D possibly TRBD1 on 6 matching bases. Trimming stripped 10 bases from V and 0 bases from J, with 12 bases between. This CDR3 has 13 residues. Germline V gives CDR1 SNHLY, CDR2 FYNNEI. CDR3 coding DNA: TGTGCCAACCATAGGGGGACTAACTATGGCTACACCTTC. Translation gives CANHRGTNYGYTF.

V and J are TRBV6-5 and TRBJ1-2, with no clear D. This CDR3 is built from 15 residues. V lost 4 bases to trimming and J lost 4 bases, with 16 bases between them. Germline CDR1 is MNHEY and CDR2 is SVGAGI. CDR3 DNA: TGTGCCAGCAGTTCCCTAAGAGGGCCTAGCTATGGCTACACCTTC. This encodes CASSSLRGPSYGYTF.

The chain employs TRBV7-2 and TRBJ2-7, with 10 bases aligning to TRBD2. CDR1 and CDR2 (germline): SGHTA, FQGNSA. The CDR3 consists of 17 residues. Trimming at V came to 2 bases and at J to 3 bases, leaving 10 bases not matched to a gene. The CDR3 nucleotides read TGTGCCAGCAGCTTACTCGCCGGGACTAGCGATCGCTACGAGCAGTACTTC. Translating gives CASSLLAGTSDRYEQYF. The full variable domain, its missing parts supplied by reference TRBV7-2 and TRBJ2-7, is GAGVSQSPSNKVTEKGKDVELRCDPISGHTALYWYRQSLGQGLEFLIYFQGNSAPDKSGLPSDRFSAERTGGSVSTLTIQRTQQEDSAVYLCASSLLAGTSDRYEQYFGPGTRLTVT.

The V gene is TRBV7-9, the J gene TRBJ2-5; TRBD2 agrees at 13 bases. The CDR3 is 16 amino acids. In germline, CDR1 is SEHNR, CDR2 FQNEAQ (reference sequence). With V trimmed by 5 bases and J by 2 bases, 5 bases remained unmatched. The CDR3 region has the DNA TGTGCCAGCAGCACGACTAGCGGGGGGAAACAAGAGACCCAGTACTTC. Translation: CASSTTSGGKQETQYF.

V gene TRBV7-8 combines with J gene TRBJ2-1; D remains ambiguous. The length of the CDR3 is 13 residues. Germline V gives CDR1 SGHVS, CDR2 FQNEAQ. The germline V and J ends were trimmed by 1 base and 10 bases, with 11 bases remaining between them. The CDR3 region is CASSLVTAREQFF. The CDR3 bases are TGTGCCAGCAGCTTAGTGACGGCTAGAGAGCAGTTCTTC.

A word on this clone: The junction does not match germline at one end; this may be a read error. The J gene is TRBJ2-6, the V gene TRBV7-9; 14 bases align to TRBD2. The CDR3 runs to 18 residues. Germline lookup yields CDR1 SEHNR and CDR2 FQNEAQ (reference sequence). As DNA, the CDR3 is TGTTCCAGCAGCTCGGGACTAGCGGGGGATACTGGGGCCAACGTCCTGACTTTC. This gives the protein CSSSSGLAGDTGANVLTF. The whole variable domain, filled in from reference TRBV7-9 and TRBJ2-6, reads DTGVSQNPRHKITKRGQNVTFRCDPISEHNRLYWYRQTLGQGPEFLTYFQNEAQLEKSRLLSDRFSAERPKGSFSTLEIQRTEQGDSAMYLCSSSSGLAGDTGANVLTFGAGSRLTVL.

V gene TRBV30 combines with J gene TRBJ2-2; maybe TRBD2 (7 bases). This CDR3 spans 13 amino acids. V was shortened by 5 bases and J by 5 bases, with 12 bases between the two germline ends. Germline V lookup: CDR1 GTSNPN, CDR2 SVGIG (reference sequence). The CDR3 DNA follows: TGTGCCTGGGGGAGGGGGAAGACCGGGGAGCTGTTTTTT. It specifies CAWGRGKTGELFF. The variable domain in full, with the rest retrieved from reference TRBV30 and TRBJ2-2, is SQTIHQWPATLVQPVGSPLSLECTVEGTSNPNLYWYRQAAGRGLQLLFYSVGIGQISSEVPQNLSASRPQDRQFILSSKKLLLSDSGFYLCAWGRGKTGELFFGEGSRLTVL.

The J gene is TRBJ2-7, the V gene TRBV7-9; 9 nucleotides agree with TRBD1. V lost 5 bases to trimming and J lost 5 bases; unmatched junction nucleotides: 10. Germline V gene lookup returns CDR1 SEHNR and CDR2 FQNEAQ (reference sequence). The CDR3 contains 15 residues. The CDR3 spells CASSLFGTGFNEQYF. CDR3 nucleotides: TGTGCCAGCAGCCTTTTTGGGACAGGGTTTAACGAGCAGTACTTC.